These 16 T cell receptor beta chains originate from one sample sequenced in a study of cytomegalovirus exposure and HLA in healthy donors. Data came from immunoSEQ multiplex PCR; TCRdb stores just in-frame clones and leaves some out. Among fewer than 400,000 clones, roughly 87% were seen once, and the ten largest hold around 0.91%. Sequencing was carried out using PBMCs. All receptors derive from a man aged 25-40 years in good health and CMV-seronegative.

The chain couples TRBV18 to TRBJ1-2; TRBD1 agrees at 7 bases. V shed 3 bases, J shed 8 bases, and the junction held 12 bases outside the gene matches. Looked up from germline, CDR1 is KGHSH and CDR2 is LQKENI. The length of the CDR3 is 15 residues. DNA of the CDR3: TGTGCCAGCTCACCTCACAGGACAGGCTATGAGGGCTACACCTTC. This sequence encodes CASSPHRTGYEGYTF.

This sequence joins TRBV6-5 and TRBJ2-7; perhaps TRBD2 as D (6 bases). Germline CDR1 and CDR2: MNHEY and SVGAGI. The CDR3 consists of 14 residues. Trimming shortened V by 6 bases and J by 3 bases, and 15 bases separated the two germline ends. CDR3 amino acids: CASRFGGTGYEQYF. CDR3 sequence (DNA): TGTGCCAGCAGATTTGGGGGGACGGGCTACGAGCAGTACTTC.

V gene TRBV9 combines with J gene TRBJ1-1, with 7 bases lining up with TRBD1. This CDR3 is built from 14 residues. The J segment lost 11 bases and the V segment lost 0 bases, leaving 10 bases of the junction unmatched. The germline gives CDR1 SGDLS, CDR2 YYNGEE. DNA for the CDR3: TGTGCCAGCAGCGTAGTCTCCCTTACAGGGGCCGCTTTCTTT. Translation gives CASSVVSLTGAAFF.

This chain connects TRBV6-1 to TRBJ1-1, with 7 nucleotides matching TRBD1. This CDR3 has 15 residues. The germline V gene has CDR1 MNHNS and CDR2 SASEGT. V was pared by 1 base and J by 4 bases, with 6 bases of the junction left unmatched. CDR3 sequence reads: CASSEGQGLRTEAFF. The CDR3 nucleotides read TGTGCCAGCAGTGAAGGACAGGGCCTTCGCACTGAAGCTTTCTTT.

V and J are TRBV29-1 and TRBJ2-5; tentative D call: TRBD1 (6 bases). Germline CDR1 is SQVTM and CDR2 is ANQGSEA. Trimming left V 5 bases short and J 4 bases short, with 23 bases between. The CDR3 loop spans 16 amino acids. The CDR3 nucleotides are TGCAGCGTTTTTTATGCAGGAACGTACAGGGTAGAGACCCAGTACTTC. Encoded protein: CSVFYAGTYRVETQYF. Full variable domain (missing parts from reference TRBV29-1 and TRBJ2-5): SAVISQKPSRDICQRGTSLTIQCQVDSQVTMMFWYRQQPGQSLTLIATANQGSEATYESGFVIDKFPISRPNLTFSTLTVSNMSPEDSSIYLCSVFYAGTYRVETQYFGPGTRLLVL.

There are a few counts of this clone. This chain links TRBV7-9 with TRBJ2-7, with 7 bases identical to TRBD1. The V gene end was trimmed by 3 bases and the J gene end by 1 base; junction bases not matched to a gene: 6. Germline CDR1 reads SEHNR; CDR2 reads FQNEAQ (reference sequence). There are 15 residues in the CDR3. DNA for the CDR3: TGTGCCAGCAGCTTTCGACAGGGTGGATCCTACGAGCAGTACTTC. Encoded protein: CASSFRQGGSYEQYF. The variable domain in full, completed from reference TRBV7-9 and TRBJ2-7, reads DTGVSQNPRHKITKRGQNVTFRCDPISEHNRLYWYRQTLGQGPEFLTYFQNEAQLEKSRLLSDRFSAERPKGSFSTLEIQRTEQGDSAMYLCASSFRQGGSYEQYFGPGTRLTVT.

This clone was seen only once. The chain has TRBV7-2 and TRBJ2-3; 11 positions match TRBD2. CDR1 and CDR2 (germline): SGHTA, FQGNSA. The CDR3 sequence is 16 residues long. Trimming took 1 base from V and 3 from J; bases not matched to a gene: 3. The CDR3 DNA is TGTGCCAGCAGCTTAGGGACTAGCGGGTCAACAGATACGCAGTATTTT. Protein: CASSLGTSGSTDTQYF.

The chain couples TRBV30 to TRBJ1-3, with a weak D call TRBD1 (6 bases). CDR3 length: 14 amino acids. CDR1 is GTSNPN, CDR2 SVGIG, per germline (reference sequence). The CDR3: CGKRGGLTGNTIYF. CDR3 nucleotides: TGTGGAAAAAGGGGGGGGTTAACTGGAAACACCATATATTTT.

This chain uses TRBV18 with TRBJ2-7; 7 nucleotides align to TRBD1. Per germline, CDR1 KGHSH and CDR2 LQKENI. Trimming cost V 4 bases and J 2 bases; bases outside gene matches: 8. CDR3 length: 15 amino acids. CDR3 sequence (DNA): TGTGCCAGCTCACTAACCCCGGGACAGACCTACGAGCAGTACTTC. It specifies CASSLTPGQTYEQYF.

The V and J genes are TRBV14 and TRBJ1-6; D is unresolved. Between the trimmed V and J ends, which lost 1 base and 0 bases, there was a span of 4 bases. In germline, CDR1 is SGHDN, CDR2 FVKESK. The CDR3 is 15 amino acids. CDR3 DNA sequence: TGTGCCAGCAGCCAAGTCGGCTCCTATAATTCACCCCTCCACTTT. Residues: CASSQVGSYNSPLHF.

The chain combines TRBV29-1 with TRBJ1-3, with D possibly being TRBD1 (5 bases). The germline V gene encodes CDR1 SQVTM and CDR2 ANQGSEA. V was cut by 3 bases and J by 6 bases, with 18 bases left in between. The CDR3 sequence is 15 residues long. The CDR3 DNA reads TGCAGCGTTGAGTCGCCGATTGCAGGGAAAAACACCATATATTTT. Protein product: CSVESPIAGKNTIYF.

The chain is built from TRBV14 and TRBJ1-1; D gene ambiguous. The CDR3 length is 14 residues. V lost 1 base to trimming and J lost 1 base, with 7 bases between them. From germline, CDR1 is SGHDN and CDR2 FVKESK. The CDR3 region has the DNA TGTGCCAGCAGCCAAGTTCGAGGGAACACTGAAGCTTTCTTT. The encoded protein is CASSQVRGNTEAFF.

The genes are TRBV14 and TRBJ2-5, with a weak D call TRBD1 (6 bases). Germline CDR1 and CDR2: SGHDN and FVKESK. CDR3 size: 11 residues. Trimming pared 5 bases from V and 12 bases from J, leaving 13 bases between. The CDR3 bases are TGTGCCAGCAGCGCACAGGGAAAGGAGTACTTC. It encodes CASSAQGKEYF. The full variable domain, completed using reference TRBV14 and TRBJ2-5, is EAGVTQFPSHSVIEKGQTVTLRCDPISGHDNLYWYRRVMGKEIKFLLHFVKESKQDESGMPNNRFLAERTGGTYSTLKVQPAELEDSGVYFCASSAQGKEYFGPGTRLLVL.

The chain joins TRBV18 to TRBJ2-2, with D maybe TRBD1 (6 bases). This CDR3 is 16 amino acids long. Trimming cost V 1 base and J 0 bases, with 9 bases left between them. Germline assignment: CDR1 KGHSH and CDR2 LQKENI. CDR3 loop: CASSPQNRANTGELFF. In nucleotides, the CDR3 is TGTGCCAGCTCACCACAAAACAGGGCGAACACCGGGGAGCTGTTTTTT. Filled out from reference TRBV18 and TRBJ2-2, the complete variable domain reads NAGVMQNPRHLVRRRGQEARLRCSPMKGHSHVYWYRQLPEEGLKFMVYLQKENIIDESGMPKERFSAEFPKEGPSILRIQQVVRGDSAAYFCASSPQNRANTGELFFGEGSRLTVL.

The chain carries TRBV5-1 and TRBJ1-1, with TRBD1 identical over 7 bases. CDR3 size: 16 residues. Germline V gene data show CDR1 as SGHRS and CDR2 as YFSETQ. The V and J ends lost 1 base and 0 bases, in that order; junction bases with no gene match: 6. For the CDR3, the DNA is TGCGCCAGCAGCTTGCAGGGGGGACGCTTGAACACTGAAGCTTTCTTT. It is translated as CASSLQGGRLNTEAFF.

The chain recombines TRBV7-2 with TRBJ2-3, with unresolved D. The V gene lost 7 bases and the J gene lost 0 bases, with 11 bases spanning the gap. The CDR3 runs to 14 residues. Germline CDR1 and CDR2: SGHTA and FQGNSA. The CDR3 DNA reads as TGTGCCAGCACAGGCGCCCCTAGCACAGATACGCAGTATTTT. Residues: CASTGAPSTDTQYF.